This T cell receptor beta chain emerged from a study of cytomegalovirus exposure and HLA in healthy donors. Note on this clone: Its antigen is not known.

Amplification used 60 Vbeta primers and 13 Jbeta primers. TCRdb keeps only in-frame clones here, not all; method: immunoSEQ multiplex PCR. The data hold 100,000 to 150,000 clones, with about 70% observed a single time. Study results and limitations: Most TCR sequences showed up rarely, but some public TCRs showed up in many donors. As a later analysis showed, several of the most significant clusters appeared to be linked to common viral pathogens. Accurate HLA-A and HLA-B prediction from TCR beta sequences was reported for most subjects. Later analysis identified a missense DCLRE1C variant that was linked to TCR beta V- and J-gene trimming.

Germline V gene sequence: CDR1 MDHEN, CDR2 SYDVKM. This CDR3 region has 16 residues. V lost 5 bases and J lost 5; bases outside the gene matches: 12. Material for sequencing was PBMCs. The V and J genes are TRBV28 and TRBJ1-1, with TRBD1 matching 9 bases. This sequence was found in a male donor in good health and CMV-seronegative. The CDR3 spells CASSKTLTGGRTEAFF. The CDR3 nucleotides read TGTGCCAGCAGTAAGACCCTGACAGGGGGGAGGACTGAAGCTTTCTTT.